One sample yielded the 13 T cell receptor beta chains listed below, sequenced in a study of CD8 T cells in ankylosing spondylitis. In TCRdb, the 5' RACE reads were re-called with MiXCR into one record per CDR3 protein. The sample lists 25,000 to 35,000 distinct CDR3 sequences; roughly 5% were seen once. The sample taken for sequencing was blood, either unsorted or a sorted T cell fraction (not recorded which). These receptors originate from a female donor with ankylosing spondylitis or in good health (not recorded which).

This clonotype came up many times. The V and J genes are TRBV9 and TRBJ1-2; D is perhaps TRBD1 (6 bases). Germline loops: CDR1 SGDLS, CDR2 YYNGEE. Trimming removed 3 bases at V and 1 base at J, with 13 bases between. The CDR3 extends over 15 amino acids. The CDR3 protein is CASSEGQPHNYGYTF. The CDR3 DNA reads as TGTGCCAGCAGCGAAGGACAGCCTCATAACTATGGCTACACCTTC.

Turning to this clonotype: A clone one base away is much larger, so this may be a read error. The CDR3 DNA reads as TGTGCCAGCAGCGTATTAGCGGGCAGGGGAGAAAATGAGCAGTTCTTC. This gives the protein CASSVLAGRGENEQFF. The gene calls are TRBV9 and TRBJ2-1, with TRBD2 as a possible D gene (7 bases). The germline V gene has CDR1 SGDLS and CDR2 YYNGEE. There are 16 residues in the CDR3. V was pared by 1 base and J by 7 bases, with 18 bases between.

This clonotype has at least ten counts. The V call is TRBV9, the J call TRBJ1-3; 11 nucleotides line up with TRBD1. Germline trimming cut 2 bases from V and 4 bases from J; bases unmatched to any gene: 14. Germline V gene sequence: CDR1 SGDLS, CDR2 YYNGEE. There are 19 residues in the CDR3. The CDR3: CASSVGTGGTIRDGNTIYF. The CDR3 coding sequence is TGTGCCAGCAGCGTCGGGACAGGGGGTACTATAAGGGACGGAAACACCATATATTTT.

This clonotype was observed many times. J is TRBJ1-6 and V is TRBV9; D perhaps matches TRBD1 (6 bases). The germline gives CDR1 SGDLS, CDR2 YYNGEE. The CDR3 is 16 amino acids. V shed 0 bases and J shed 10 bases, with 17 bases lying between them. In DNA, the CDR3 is TGTGCCAGCAGCGTAGTAGACAGGCCGGCCGCCTCACCCCTCCACTTT. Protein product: CASSVVDRPAASPLHF. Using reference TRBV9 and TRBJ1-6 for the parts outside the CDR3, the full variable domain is DSGVTQTPKHLITATGQRVTLRCSPRSGDLSVYWYQQSLDQGLQFLIQYYNGEERAKGNILERFSAQQFPDLHSELNLSSLELGDSALYFCASSVVDRPAASPLHFGNGTRLTVT.

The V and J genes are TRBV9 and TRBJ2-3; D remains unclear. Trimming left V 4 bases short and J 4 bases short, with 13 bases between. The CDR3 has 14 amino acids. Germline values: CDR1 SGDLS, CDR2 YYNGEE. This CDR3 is CASSLVGLADTQYF. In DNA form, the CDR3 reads TGTGCCAGCAGCCTAGTAGGTCTAGCAGATACGCAGTATTTT.

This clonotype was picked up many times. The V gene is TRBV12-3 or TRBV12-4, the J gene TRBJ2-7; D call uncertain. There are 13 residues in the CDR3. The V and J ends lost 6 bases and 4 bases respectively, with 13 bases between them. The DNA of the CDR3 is TGTGCCAGCAGGGTATCGGGCGCATACGAGCAGTACTTC. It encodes CASRVSGAYEQYF.

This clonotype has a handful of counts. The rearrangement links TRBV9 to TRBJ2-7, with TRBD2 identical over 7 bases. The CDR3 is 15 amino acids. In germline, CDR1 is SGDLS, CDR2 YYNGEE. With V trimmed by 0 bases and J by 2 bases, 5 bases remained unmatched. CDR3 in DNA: TGTGCCAGCAGCGTAGCTAGCGGAGCGACCTACGAGCAGTACTTC. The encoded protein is CASSVASGATYEQYF.

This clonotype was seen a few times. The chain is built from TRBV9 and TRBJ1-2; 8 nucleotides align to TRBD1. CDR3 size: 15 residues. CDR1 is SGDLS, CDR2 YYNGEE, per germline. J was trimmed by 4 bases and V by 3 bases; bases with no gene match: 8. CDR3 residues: CASSAIGQGSYGYTF. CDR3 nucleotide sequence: TGTGCCAGCAGCGCAATCGGACAGGGTTCCTATGGCTACACCTTC. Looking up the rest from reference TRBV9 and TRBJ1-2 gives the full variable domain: DSGVTQTPKHLITATGQRVTLRCSPRSGDLSVYWYQQSLDQGLQFLIQYYNGEERAKGNILERFSAQQFPDLHSELNLSSLELGDSALYFCASSAIGQGSYGYTFGSGTRLTVV.

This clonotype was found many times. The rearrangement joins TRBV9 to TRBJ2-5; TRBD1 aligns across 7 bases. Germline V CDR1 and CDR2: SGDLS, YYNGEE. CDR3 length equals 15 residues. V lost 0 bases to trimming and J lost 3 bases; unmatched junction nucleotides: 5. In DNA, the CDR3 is TGTGCCAGCAGCGTAGTTTCAGGGGGAGAAGAGACCCAGTACTTC. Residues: CASSVVSGGEETQYF. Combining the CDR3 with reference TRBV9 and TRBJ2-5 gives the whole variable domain DSGVTQTPKHLITATGQRVTLRCSPRSGDLSVYWYQQSLDQGLQFLIQYYNGEERAKGNILERFSAQQFPDLHSELNLSSLELGDSALYFCASSVVSGGEETQYFGPGTRLLVL.

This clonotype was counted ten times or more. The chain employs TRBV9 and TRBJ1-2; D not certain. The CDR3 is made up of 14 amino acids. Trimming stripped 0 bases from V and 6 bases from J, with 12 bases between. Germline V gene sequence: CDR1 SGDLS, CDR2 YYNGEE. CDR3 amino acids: CASSVDFQRDGYTF. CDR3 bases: TGTGCCAGCAGCGTAGATTTTCAAAGAGATGGCTACACCTTC.

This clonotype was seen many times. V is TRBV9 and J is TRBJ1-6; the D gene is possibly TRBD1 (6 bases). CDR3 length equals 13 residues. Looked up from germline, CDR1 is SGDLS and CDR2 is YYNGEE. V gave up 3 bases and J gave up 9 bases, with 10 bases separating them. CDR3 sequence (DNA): TGTGCCAGCAGCGAAGGGGGAGGTTCACCCCTCCACTTT. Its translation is CASSEGGGSPLHF. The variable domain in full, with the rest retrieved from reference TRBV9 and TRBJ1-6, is DSGVTQTPKHLITATGQRVTLRCSPRSGDLSVYWYQQSLDQGLQFLIQYYNGEERAKGNILERFSAQQFPDLHSELNLSSLELGDSALYFCASSEGGGSPLHFGNGTRLTVT.

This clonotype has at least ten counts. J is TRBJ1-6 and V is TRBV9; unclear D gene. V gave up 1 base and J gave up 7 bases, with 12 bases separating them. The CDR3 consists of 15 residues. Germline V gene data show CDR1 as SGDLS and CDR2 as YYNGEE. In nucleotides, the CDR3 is TGTGCCAGCAGCGTACAGGTTACAGAGAATTCACCCCTCCACTTT. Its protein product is CASSVQVTENSPLHF. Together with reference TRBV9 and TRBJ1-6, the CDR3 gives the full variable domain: DSGVTQTPKHLITATGQRVTLRCSPRSGDLSVYWYQQSLDQGLQFLIQYYNGEERAKGNILERFSAQQFPDLHSELNLSSLELGDSALYFCASSVQVTENSPLHFGNGTRLTVT.

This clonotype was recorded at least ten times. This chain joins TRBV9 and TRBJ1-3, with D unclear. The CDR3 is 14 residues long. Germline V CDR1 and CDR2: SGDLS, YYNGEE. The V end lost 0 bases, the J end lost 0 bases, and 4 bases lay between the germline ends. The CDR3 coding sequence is TGTGCCAGCAGCGTAGAAGCCTCTGGAAACACCATATATTTT. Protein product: CASSVEASGNTIYF.